These 4 T cell receptor beta chains were sequenced from one sample in a study of response to subunit inactivated influenza vaccine. From the RT-PCR reads, TCRdb called clonotypes with MiXCR, one entry per CDR3 protein. This table has about 800,000 distinct CDR3 sequences, 20% to 25% appearing once. The sequencing used PBMCs from blood, collected 5 days after vaccination. The receptors stem from a man aged 45 to 65 who received an inactivated influenza vaccine.

The CDR3 here is CATSDLRGTEAFF. The CDR3 DNA reads TGTGCCACCAGTGATTTGCGGGGCACTGAAGCTTTCTTT. The chain combines TRBV24-1 with TRBJ1-1, with unresolved D. The CDR3 length is 13 residues. Germline loops: CDR1 KGHDR, CDR2 SFDVKD. Trimming pared 0 bases from V and 4 bases from J, leaving 5 bases between.

The chain is built from TRBV20-1 and TRBJ2-7; the D is unclear. Germline loops: CDR1 DFQATT, CDR2 SNEGSKA (reference sequence). This CDR3 comprises 12 residues. V lost 4 bases, J lost 6 bases, and 13 bases lay in between. DNA of the CDR3: TGCAGTGCTACCTCGGGCATTTCCGAGCAGTACTTC. Its protein product is CSATSGISEQYF.

Worth noting for this clonotype: This sequence may be a read error, since a much larger clone differs from it by one base. The V and J genes are TRBV20-1 and TRBJ2-3; 11 bases fit TRBD1. Germline lookup yields CDR1 DFQATT and CDR2 SNEGSKA (reference sequence). The CDR3 sequence is 15 residues long. The CDR3 nucleotides read TGCAGTGGTAGATCCATGGACAGGGGGCCGGATACGCAGTATTTT. It codes for CSGRSMDRGPDTQYF.

Only a few counts were recorded for this clonotype. J is TRBJ2-7 and V is TRBV5-6, with TRBD2 as a possible D gene (6 bases). The CDR3 covers 15 residues. Between the trimmed V and J ends, which lost 4 bases and 5 bases, there was a span of 19 bases. CDR1 SGHDT and CDR2 YYEEEE come from the germline V gene. This CDR3 is CASSLGASVWDEQYF. CDR3 sequence (DNA): TGTGCCAGCAGCCTAGGGGCTAGCGTATGGGACGAGCAGTACTTC.